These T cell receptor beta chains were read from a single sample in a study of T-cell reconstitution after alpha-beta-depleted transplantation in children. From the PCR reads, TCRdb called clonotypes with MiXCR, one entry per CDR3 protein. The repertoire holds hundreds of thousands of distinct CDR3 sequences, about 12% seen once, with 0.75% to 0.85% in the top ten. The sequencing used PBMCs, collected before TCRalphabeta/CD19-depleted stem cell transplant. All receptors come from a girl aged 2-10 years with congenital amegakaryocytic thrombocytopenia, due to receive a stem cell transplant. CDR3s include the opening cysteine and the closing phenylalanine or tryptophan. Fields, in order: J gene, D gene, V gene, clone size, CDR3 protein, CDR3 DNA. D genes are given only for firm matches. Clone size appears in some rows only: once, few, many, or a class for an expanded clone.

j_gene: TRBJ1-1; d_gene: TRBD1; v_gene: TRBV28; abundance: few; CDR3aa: CASRTLDPYRGMNTEAFF; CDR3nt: TGTGCCAGCAGAACCCTAGATCCTTACAGGGGTATGAACACTGAAGCTTTCTTT
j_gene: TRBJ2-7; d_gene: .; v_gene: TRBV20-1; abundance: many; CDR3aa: CSGGETSYEQYF; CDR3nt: TGCAGTGGGGGCGAAACCTCCTACGAGCAGTACTTC
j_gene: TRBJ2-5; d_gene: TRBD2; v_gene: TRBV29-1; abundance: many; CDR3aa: CSVDSTGRAKETQYF; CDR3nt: TGCAGCGTTGATAGTACTGGGAGGGCTAAAGAGACCCAGTACTTC
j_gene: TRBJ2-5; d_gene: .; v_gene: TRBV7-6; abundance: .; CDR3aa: CASSLRVSEETQYF; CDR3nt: TGTGCCAGCAGCCTCCGAGTGTCCGAAGAGACCCAGTACTTC
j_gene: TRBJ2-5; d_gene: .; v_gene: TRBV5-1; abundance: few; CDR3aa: CASSAVLAQGNQETQYF; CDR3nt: TGCGCCAGCAGCGCCGTTCTAGCGCAAGGAAACCAAGAGACCCAGTACTTC
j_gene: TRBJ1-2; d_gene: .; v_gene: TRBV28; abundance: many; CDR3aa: CASSLRVFILTNYGYTF; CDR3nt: TGTGCCAGCAGTTTAAGGGTCTTTATTCTAACTAACTATGGCTACACCTTC
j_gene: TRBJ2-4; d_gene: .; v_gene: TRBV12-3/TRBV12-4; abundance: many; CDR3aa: CASSPEGNIQYF; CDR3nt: TGTGCCAGCTCGCCGGAGGGAAACATTCAGTACTTC
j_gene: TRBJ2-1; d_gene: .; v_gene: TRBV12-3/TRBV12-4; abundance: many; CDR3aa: CASSQISYNEQFF; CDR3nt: TGTGCCAGCAGTCAGATTAGTTACAATGAGCAGTTCTTC
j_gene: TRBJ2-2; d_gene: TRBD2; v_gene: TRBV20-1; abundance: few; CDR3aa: CSASGLAGGTNTGELFF; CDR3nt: TGCAGTGCTAGCGGACTAGCGGGAGGCACGAACACCGGGGAGCTGTTTTTT
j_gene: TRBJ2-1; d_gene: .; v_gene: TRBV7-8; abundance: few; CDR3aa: CASSLSRVIVNEQFF; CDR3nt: TGTGCCAGCAGCTTGAGCAGGGTGATCGTAAATGAGCAGTTCTTC
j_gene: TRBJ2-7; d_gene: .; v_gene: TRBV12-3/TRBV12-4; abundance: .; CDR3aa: CASSFSRGAPYEQYF; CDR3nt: TGTGCCAGCAGTTTTTCGCGCGGGGCCCCCTACGAGCAGTACTTC
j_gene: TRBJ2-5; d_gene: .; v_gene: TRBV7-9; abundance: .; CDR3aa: CASSLVGTRQETQYF; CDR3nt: TGTGCCAGCAGCTTAGTAGGCACTAGGCAAGAGACCCAGTACTTC
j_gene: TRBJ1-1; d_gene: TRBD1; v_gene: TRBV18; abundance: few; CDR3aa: CASSPRQGPGTEAFF; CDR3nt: TGTGCCAGCTCACCGCGACAGGGGCCAGGCACTGAAGCTTTCTTT
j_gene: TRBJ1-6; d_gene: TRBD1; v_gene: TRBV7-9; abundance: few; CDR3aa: CASSLPGRDRATF; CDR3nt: TGTGCCAGCAGCTTACCAGGTCGGGACAGGGCAACCTTT
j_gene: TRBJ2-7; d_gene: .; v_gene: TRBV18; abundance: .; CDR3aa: CASTRDGSDGAYEQYF; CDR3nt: TGTGCCAGCACCCGCGACGGCAGCGATGGGGCCTACGAGCAGTACTTC
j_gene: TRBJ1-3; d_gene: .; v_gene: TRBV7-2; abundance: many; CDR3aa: CASSSGRSSGNTIYF; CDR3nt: TGTGCCAGCAGCTCCGGACGGAGCTCTGGAAACACCATATATTTT
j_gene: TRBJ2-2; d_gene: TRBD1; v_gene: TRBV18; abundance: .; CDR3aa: CASRWTGTNTGELFF; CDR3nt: TGTGCCAGCAGATGGACAGGGACTAACACCGGGGAGCTGTTTTTT
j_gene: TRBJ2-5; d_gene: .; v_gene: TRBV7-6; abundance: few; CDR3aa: CASSLEAGSGQETQYF; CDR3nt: TGTGCCAGCAGCTTAGAAGCGGGTAGCGGCCAAGAGACCCAGTACTTC
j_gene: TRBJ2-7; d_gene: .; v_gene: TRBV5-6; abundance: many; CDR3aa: CASSLLITEDSYEQYF; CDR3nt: TGTGCCAGCAGCTTGTTAATAACAGAAGACTCCTACGAGCAGTACTTC
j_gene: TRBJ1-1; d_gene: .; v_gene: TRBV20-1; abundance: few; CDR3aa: CSASPRLGDTEAFF; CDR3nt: TGCAGTGCTAGTCCTCGTTTGGGGGACACTGAAGCTTTCTTT